The 22 T cell receptor beta chains presented below share a single source sample, sequenced in a study of cytomegalovirus exposure and HLA in healthy donors. A multiplex PCR was run with 60 Vbeta primers and 13 Jbeta primers. The repertoire was sequenced with immunoSEQ multiplex PCR; TCRdb's copy has only in-frame clones and lacks some. Across about 130,000 clones, the top ten clones capture approximately 2% of the sample. The sequenced sample was PBMCs. The receptors originated from a man aged 35 to 55 in good health and CMV-seronegative.

This chain links TRBV10-2 with TRBJ2-7; D might be TRBD2 (6 bases). V lost 0 bases to trimming and J lost 9 bases, with 15 bases between them. The germline CDR1 and CDR2 sequences are WSHSY and SAAADI. This CDR3 has 14 residues. The CDR3 DNA sequence: TGCGCCAGCAGTGAGTCCGGAGGGGTTCGTGGGCAGTACTTC. Translated, it gives CASSESGGVRGQYF.

The gene calls are TRBV5-1 and TRBJ2-7; D may be TRBD1 (6 bases). CDR1 is SGHRS, CDR2 YFSETQ, per germline. The CDR3 length is 12 residues. V lost 1 base and J 6 bases, leaving 8 bases between the germline ends. The CDR3 DNA is TGCGCCAGCAGCTTGCAGGACAGCGAGCAGTACTTC. This sequence encodes CASSLQDSEQYF.

The V call is TRBV5-1, the J call TRBJ2-1; 8 bases agree with TRBD1. The CDR3 loop spans 15 amino acids. Germline loops: CDR1 SGHRS, CDR2 YFSETQ. Losses at the gene ends were 4 bases for V and 7 bases for J; bases not matched to a gene: 10. CDR3 sequence reads: CASSPDRAVVNEQFF. DNA of the CDR3: TGCGCCAGCAGCCCGGACAGGGCGGTTGTGAATGAGCAGTTCTTC. Combining the CDR3 with reference TRBV5-1 and TRBJ2-1 gives the whole variable domain KAGVTQTPRYLIKTRGQQVTLSCSPISGHRSVSWYQQTPGQGLQFLFEYFSETQRNKGNFPGRFSGRQFSNSRSEMNVSTLELGDSALYLCASSPDRAVVNEQFFGPGTRLTVL.

The chain links TRBV30 to TRBJ2-2; D perhaps matches TRBD1 (5 bases). Germline CDR1 and CDR2: GTSNPN and SVGIG (reference sequence). There are 14 residues in the CDR3. V was clipped by 5 bases and J by 3 bases, with 13 bases between them. The chain's CDR3 is CAWEPSGYTGELFF. DNA for the CDR3: TGTGCCTGGGAACCATCAGGGTACACCGGGGAGCTGTTTTTT.

The chain links TRBV6-6 to TRBJ1-6, with TRBD1 matching over 7 bases. This CDR3 contains 16 residues. V trimming: 6 bases; J trimming: 10 bases; junction bases outside the gene matches: 15. CDR1 is MNHNY and CDR2 is SVGAGI in the germline V gene (reference sequence). The CDR3 DNA reads as TGTGCCAGCAGCCCCCGAGACAGAGCGGACAGGTCACCCCTCCACTTT. This translates into CASSPRDRADRSPLHF.

On this clone itself: A read error is likely, as this CDR3 ends without the conserved phenylalanine or tryptophan. V usage is TRBV2 and J usage is TRBJ1-1; perhaps TRBD1 as D (6 bases). Per the germline V gene, CDR1 is SNHLY and CDR2 is FYNNEI. V gave up 3 bases and J gave up 4 bases, with 15 bases separating them. This CDR3 spans 15 amino acids. CDR3 nucleotides: TGTGCCAGCAGTGAGTGGGGGGGGGCTGGCACTGAAGCTTTCTCT. Translated, it gives CASSEWGGAGTEAFS.

The chain uses TRBV10-3 and TRBJ1-2, with D maybe TRBD1 (6 bases). The germline V gene encodes CDR1 ENHRY and CDR2 SYGVKD. The CDR3 has 12 residues. Trimming left V 10 bases short and J 3 bases short, with 12 bases between. CDR3 amino acids: CATKTGDYGYTF. CDR3 coding DNA: TGTGCCACCAAGACAGGCGACTATGGCTACACCTTC.

Worth noting for this clone: Other DNA sequences within the sample encode an identical CDR3. The chain uses TRBV7-8 and TRBJ2-7, with D perhaps TRBD1 (5 bases). CDR3 size: 14 residues. Germline V gene sequence: CDR1 SGHVS, CDR2 FQNEAQ. Trimming stripped 5 bases from V and 1 base from J, with 12 bases between. CDR3 loop: CASSPSSGSYEQYF. In nucleotides, the CDR3 is TGTGCCAGCAGCCCATCCTCAGGGTCCTACGAGCAGTACTTC. The whole variable domain, filled in from reference TRBV7-8 and TRBJ2-7, reads GAGVSQSPRYKVAKRGQDVALRCDPISGHVSLFWYQQALGQGPEFLTYFQNEAQLDKSGLPSDRFFAERPEGSVSTLKIQRTQQEDSAVYLCASSPSSGSYEQYFGPGTRLTVT.

The CDR3 DNA sequence: TGTGCCAGCAGTTTAGCAAAACTCTCCTCTAACTATGGCTACACCTTC. It translates to CASSLAKLSSNYGYTF. V and J are TRBV27 and TRBJ1-2; no clear D gene. The V and J ends lost 2 bases and 0 bases respectively, with 13 bases between them. The germline V gene encodes CDR1 MNHEY and CDR2 SMNVEV (reference sequence). The CDR3 sequence is 16 residues long.

CDR3 sequence reads: CASSPSLLSLSGANVLTF. In nucleotides, the CDR3 is TGTGCCAGCAGCCCCAGTCTCCTTTCCCTCTCTGGGGCCAACGTCCTGACTTTC. The rearrangement links TRBV7-8 to TRBJ2-6, with no clear D. The CDR3 extends over 18 amino acids. V was shortened by 5 bases and J by 0 bases, with 17 bases between the two germline ends. CDR1 is SGHVS and CDR2 is FQNEAQ in the germline V gene.

This chain connects TRBV19 to TRBJ1-5, with D hard to call. Between the trimmed V and J ends, which lost 3 bases and 0 bases, there was a span of 15 bases. The CDR3 covers 17 residues. The germline V gene encodes CDR1 LNHDA and CDR2 SQIVND (reference sequence). As DNA, the CDR3 is TGTGCCAGTAGTATTCTCGTCCGGCAGGTTAGCAATCAGCCCCAGCATTTT. It translates to CASSILVRQVSNQPQHF.

This chain uses TRBV7-8 with TRBJ2-1; 8 bases are shared with TRBD2. The CDR3 totals 16 residues. The germline gives CDR1 SGHVS, CDR2 FQNEAQ. The V gene end was trimmed by 2 bases and the J gene end by 6 bases; junction bases not matched to a gene: 9. The CDR3 DNA follows: TGTGCCAGCAGCTTATCCCCAGCGGGAGTCTCCAATGAGCAGTTCTTC. It yields the protein CASSLSPAGVSNEQFF.

The chain is built from TRBV27 and TRBJ2-5, with TRBD2 matching over 7 bases. This CDR3 region has 15 residues. The J segment lost 7 bases and the V segment lost 3 bases, leaving 11 bases of the junction unmatched. From germline, CDR1 is MNHEY and CDR2 SMNVEV (reference sequence). The CDR3 DNA reads as TGTGCCAGCAGTTTGGCTAGCGAAGGGAGGGGGACCCAGTACTTC. Protein sequence: CASSLASEGRGTQYF.

This sequence joins TRBV6-6 and TRBJ2-5; the D is unclear. Germline lookup yields CDR1 MNHNY and CDR2 SVGAGI (reference sequence). The V end was cut by 4 bases, the J end by 9 bases, with 18 bases between. The CDR3 length is 14 residues. CDR3 DNA: TGTGCCAGCAGTTTCTCGGGTGACTCTTGGGCCCAGTACTTC. Amino acids: CASSFSGDSWAQYF.

This chain connects TRBV5-1 to TRBJ2-1, with D perhaps matching TRBD2 (6 bases). The CDR3 consists of 13 residues. Germline-derived CDR1 and CDR2 are SGHRS and YFSETQ. Trimming removed 3 bases from V and 7 bases from J, with 11 bases in between. DNA for the CDR3: TGCGCCAGCAGCTACGGTGGGGGGAATGAGCAGTTCTTC. Its translation is CASSYGGGNEQFF.

The CDR3: CASSSQDRYTGELFF. The DNA of the CDR3 is TGCGCCAGCAGCTCCCAGGATCGGTACACCGGGGAGCTGTTTTTT. The gene calls are TRBV5-1 and TRBJ2-2; no clear D gene. Germline values: CDR1 SGHRS, CDR2 YFSETQ. The CDR3 is 15 residues long. V was pared by 3 bases and J by 3 bases, with 12 bases between.

The J gene is TRBJ1-5, the V gene TRBV6-5; the D is unclear. This CDR3 region has 13 residues. Trimming removed 2 bases from V and 4 bases from J, with 6 bases in between. Germline assignment: CDR1 MNHEY and CDR2 SVGAGI. The CDR3: CASSYKENQPQHF. CDR3 bases: TGTGCCAGCAGTTACAAGGAGAATCAGCCCCAGCATTTT.

V usage is TRBV5-4 and J usage is TRBJ2-3; 9 nucleotides align to TRBD2. The germline V gene encodes CDR1 SGHNT and CDR2 YYREEE (reference sequence). The CDR3 spans 12 residues. J was trimmed by 5 bases and V by 5 bases; bases with no gene match: 0. CDR3 loop: CASRREGDTQYF. The CDR3 DNA follows: TGTGCCAGCAGGCGGGAGGGAGATACGCAGTATTTT. Drawing the rest from reference TRBV5-4 and TRBJ2-3, the complete variable domain is ETGVTQSPTHLIKTRGQQVTLRCSSQSGHNTVSWYQQALGQGPQFIFQYYREEENGRGNFPPRFSGLQFPNYSSELNVNALELDDSALYLCASRREGDTQYFGPGTRLTVL.

This chain joins TRBV5-4 and TRBJ2-7, with 10 bases identical to TRBD2. Germline V gene lookup returns CDR1 SGHNT and CDR2 YYREEE (reference sequence). V shed 3 bases, J shed 4 bases, and the junction held 7 bases outside the gene matches. This CDR3 region has 15 residues. CDR3 bases: TGTGCCAGCAGCTCAGGACTAGCGGAGGGGTACGAGCAGTACTTC. It yields the protein CASSSGLAEGYEQYF.

The rearrangement uses TRBV5-1 and TRBJ2-5; D unclear. The J call is doubtful: the DNA matches TRBJ2-7 better. The CDR3 has 12 residues. In germline, CDR1 is SGHRS, CDR2 YFSETQ. CDR3 residues: CASSLGGYEQYF. CDR3 bases: TGCGCCAGCAGCTTGGGCGGCTACGAGCAGTACTTC.

The CDR3 DNA reads as TGTGCCAGCAGCCCCTTGGCGAACACTGAAGCTTTCTTT. This encodes CASSPLANTEAFF. The J gene is TRBJ1-1, the V gene TRBV11-3; the D is unclear. This CDR3 has 13 residues. V shed 5 bases and J shed 1 base, with 8 bases lying between them. Germline V gene lookup returns CDR1 SGHNT and CDR2 YENEEA.

The CDR3 coding sequence is TGTGCCAGCAGTTTCCGAGTTACAGGGTGGGGCAATCAGCCCCAGCATTTT. As protein: CASSFRVTGWGNQPQHF. V is TRBV28 and J is TRBJ1-5; D is perhaps TRBD1 (6 bases). V was shortened by 3 bases and J by 2 bases, with 17 bases between the two germline ends. This CDR3 comprises 17 residues. CDR1 MDHEN and CDR2 SYDVKM come from the germline V gene.